Listed below are T cell receptor beta chains from one sample, sequenced in a study of regulatory T cells in long-lasting Graves disease. TCRdb called the multiplex PCR reads again in MiXCR, with one record for every CDR3 protein. The sample lists 250,000 or so distinct CDR3 sequences; around 20% were seen once. The sample in question was peripheral blood mononuclear cells (PBMCs), obtained at new diagnosis, from a patient treated with antithyroid drugs. The receptors originated from a female donor with Graves disease. Both conserved end residues are part of each CDR3. A D gene is named only where the DNA matches it firmly. Size is stated for part of the rows, as once, few or many counts, or as a class when the clone is expanded.

CDR3aa: CSARDNRGSYEQYF; CDR3nt: TGCAGTGCTAGAGATAACAGGGGCTCCTACGAGCAGTACTTC; d_gene: TRBD1; abundance: NA; j_gene: TRBJ2-7; v_gene: TRBV20-1
CDR3aa: CAISQQGATGELFF; CDR3nt: TGTGCCATCAGTCAACAGGGGGCCACCGGGGAGCTGTTTTTT; d_gene: TRBD1; abundance: many; j_gene: TRBJ2-2; v_gene: TRBV10-3
CDR3aa: CASSYRSSSADTQYF; CDR3nt: TGTGCCAGCAGTTACCGATCCTCTAGCGCAGATACGCAGTATTTT; d_gene: NA; abundance: many; j_gene: TRBJ2-3; v_gene: TRBV6-2/TRBV6-3
CDR3aa: CASSSWGITDTQYF; CDR3nt: TGTGCCAGCAGCTCGTGGGGGATTACAGATACGCAGTATTTT; d_gene: NA; abundance: many; j_gene: TRBJ2-3; v_gene: TRBV11-1
CDR3aa: CASVGSGARETQYF; CDR3nt: TGTGCCAGCGTGGGTAGCGGGGCGCGGGAGACCCAGTACTTC; d_gene: TRBD2; abundance: many; j_gene: TRBJ2-5; v_gene: TRBV6-1
CDR3aa: CASSQENSPLHF; CDR3nt: TGTGCCAGCTCACAGGAAAATTCACCCCTCCACTTT; d_gene: NA; abundance: NA; j_gene: TRBJ1-6; v_gene: TRBV18
CDR3aa: CASSPGQTNEQFF; CDR3nt: TGTGCCAGCAGTCCGGGACAGACGAATGAGCAGTTCTTC; d_gene: TRBD1; abundance: many; j_gene: TRBJ2-1; v_gene: TRBV12-3/TRBV12-4
CDR3aa: CASRGDRVGTQYF; CDR3nt: TGTGCCAGCAGGGGGGACAGGGTCGGGACCCAGTACTTC; d_gene: TRBD1; abundance: many; j_gene: TRBJ2-5; v_gene: TRBV7-8
CDR3aa: CASSPVTGGFGETQYF; CDR3nt: TGTGCCAGCTCACCCGTGACAGGGGGCTTTGGAGAGACCCAGTACTTC; d_gene: TRBD1; abundance: many; j_gene: TRBJ2-5; v_gene: TRBV18
CDR3aa: CASSPRTSANTGELFF; CDR3nt: TGTGCCAGCAGCCCTCGGACTAGCGCGAACACCGGGGAGCTGTTTTTT; d_gene: TRBD2; abundance: few; j_gene: TRBJ2-2; v_gene: TRBV11-2
CDR3aa: CASLSQSYRNTEAFF; CDR3nt: TGTGCCAGCTTATCACAGAGTTACCGGAACACTGAAGCTTTCTTT; d_gene: NA; abundance: many; j_gene: TRBJ1-1; v_gene: TRBV7-9
CDR3aa: CASSPRTSGRVYNEQFF; CDR3nt: TGTGCCAGCAGCCCTCGGACTAGCGGGAGGGTTTACAATGAGCAGTTCTTC; d_gene: TRBD2; abundance: many; j_gene: TRBJ2-1; v_gene: TRBV7-9
CDR3aa: CSARGGTSRFWNEQFF; CDR3nt: TGCAGTGCTAGGGGGGGGACTTCCAGGTTTTGGAATGAGCAGTTCTTC; d_gene: TRBD2; abundance: many; j_gene: TRBJ2-1; v_gene: TRBV20-1
CDR3aa: CASSEARTTGGEAFF; CDR3nt: TGTGCCAGCAGTGAAGCGCGTACTACAGGGGGCGAAGCTTTCTTT; d_gene: TRBD1; abundance: many; j_gene: TRBJ1-1; v_gene: TRBV6-1
CDR3aa: CSARSFTKSTESPLHF; CDR3nt: TGCAGTGCTAGATCCTTTACAAAGTCGACAGAATCACCCCTCCACTTT; d_gene: NA; abundance: many; j_gene: TRBJ1-6; v_gene: TRBV20-1
CDR3aa: CASSWTDRGREKLFF; CDR3nt: TGCGCCAGCAGCTGGACGGACAGGGGGCGTGAAAAACTGTTTTTT; d_gene: TRBD1; abundance: few; j_gene: TRBJ1-4; v_gene: TRBV5-1
CDR3aa: CASSKDGSSGNTIYF; CDR3nt: TGTGCCAGCAGTAAAGACGGGAGCTCTGGAAACACCATATATTTT; d_gene: NA; abundance: many; j_gene: TRBJ1-3; v_gene: TRBV6-1
CDR3aa: CASSYVQLSPLHF; CDR3nt: TGTGCCAGCAGTTACGTCCAGCTTTCACCCCTCCACTTT; d_gene: NA; abundance: few; j_gene: TRBJ1-6; v_gene: TRBV6-2/TRBV6-3
CDR3aa: CASSIAAGGYEQYF; CDR3nt: TGTGCCAGTAGTATCGCGGCGGGAGGCTACGAGCAGTACTTC; d_gene: TRBD2; abundance: few; j_gene: TRBJ2-7; v_gene: TRBV19
CDR3aa: CSARGGGGAYEQYF; CDR3nt: TGCAGTGCTAGAGGTGGGGGGGGCGCTTACGAGCAGTACTTC; d_gene: NA; abundance: many; j_gene: TRBJ2-7; v_gene: TRBV20-1
CDR3aa: CSAGVLEETQYF; CDR3nt: TGCAGTGCTGGCGTGTTGGAAGAGACCCAGTACTTC; d_gene: NA; abundance: many; j_gene: TRBJ2-5; v_gene: TRBV20-1
CDR3aa: CASTRQVMAGNTIYF; CDR3nt: TGTGCCAGCACCAGACAGGTCATGGCTGGAAACACCATATATTTT; d_gene: NA; abundance: NA; j_gene: TRBJ1-3; v_gene: TRBV5-8
CDR3aa: CASSPRRVASGESTDTQYF; CDR3nt: TGTGCCAGCAGCCCTAGGCGGGTGGCTAGCGGGGAAAGCACAGATACGCAGTATTTT; d_gene: TRBD2; abundance: many; j_gene: TRBJ2-3; v_gene: TRBV9
CDR3aa: CASSSGTADQTYGYTF; CDR3nt: TGTGCCAGCAGTAGTGGGACGGCGGACCAAACCTATGGCTACACCTTC; d_gene: NA; abundance: NA; j_gene: TRBJ1-2; v_gene: TRBV6-1
CDR3aa: CASSLEDSNQPQHF; CDR3nt: TGTGCCAGCAGCTTAGAAGATAGCAATCAGCCCCAGCATTTT; d_gene: NA; abundance: NA; j_gene: TRBJ1-5; v_gene: TRBV7-2
CDR3aa: CAWSRGTGGEQYF; CDR3nt: TGTGCCTGGAGTCGGGGGACAGGGGGCGAGCAGTACTTC; d_gene: TRBD1; abundance: many; j_gene: TRBJ2-7; v_gene: TRBV30
CDR3aa: CASSLSRAGQETQYF; CDR3nt: TGTGCCAGCAGTTTGTCAAGAGCCGGGCAAGAGACCCAGTACTTC; d_gene: NA; abundance: many; j_gene: TRBJ2-5; v_gene: TRBV27
CDR3aa: CASSLGKTSSPLHF; CDR3nt: TGTGCCAGCAGTTTAGGGAAAACCAGTTCACCCCTCCACTTT; d_gene: NA; abundance: NA; j_gene: TRBJ1-6; v_gene: TRBV28
CDR3aa: CASKQENNSPLHF; CDR3nt: TGTGCCAGCAAACAGGAGAATAATTCACCCCTCCACTTT; d_gene: NA; abundance: many; j_gene: TRBJ1-6; v_gene: TRBV6-1
CDR3aa: CATVREPTDTQYF; CDR3nt: TGTGCCACAGTGAGGGAACCCACAGATACGCAGTATTTT; d_gene: NA; abundance: many; j_gene: TRBJ2-3; v_gene: TRBV10-3
CDR3aa: CASSLDVMNTEAFF; CDR3nt: TGTGCCAGCAGCTTAGATGTCATGAACACTGAAGCTTTCTTT; d_gene: NA; abundance: many; j_gene: TRBJ1-1; v_gene: TRBV11-1